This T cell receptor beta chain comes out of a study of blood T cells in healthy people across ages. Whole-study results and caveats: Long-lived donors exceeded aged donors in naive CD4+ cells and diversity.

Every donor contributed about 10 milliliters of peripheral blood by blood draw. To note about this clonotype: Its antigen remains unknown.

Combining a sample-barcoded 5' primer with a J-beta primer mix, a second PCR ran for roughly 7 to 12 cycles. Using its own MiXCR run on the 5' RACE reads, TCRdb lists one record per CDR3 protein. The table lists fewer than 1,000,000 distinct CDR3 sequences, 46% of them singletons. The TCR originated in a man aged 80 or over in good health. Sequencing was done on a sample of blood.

The CDR3 DNA is TGTGCCAGCAGCTTCCCTAGCGGGAGAGGAGATACGCAGTATTTT. It specifies CASSFPSGRGDTQYF. V and J are TRBV7-8 and TRBJ2-3; 10 bases agree with TRBD2. CDR3 size: 15 residues. V shed 3 bases, J shed 5 bases, and the junction held 5 bases outside the gene matches. CDR1 is SGHVS and CDR2 is FQNEAQ in the germline V gene.